This record looks at one TCR beta chain sequence and its context. The data originate from a study of blood T cell repertoires in COVID-19. Whole-study context: In each case, the material was cDNA or gDNA derived from T cells, B-cell-depleted T cells, or PBMCs.

The CDR3 sequence is 13 residues long. CDR1 and CDR2 from the germline V gene are SGHTA and FQGNSA. Trimming at V came to 4 bases and at J to 13 bases, leaving 6 bases not matched to a gene. Profiled with immunoSEQ multiplex PCR; TCRdb holds only in-frame clones, not every one. The sample holds about 75,000 clones, more than 65% seen once. The sequence was obtained from an elderly woman with active or convalescent COVID-19. The V gene is TRBV7-2, the J gene TRBJ2-1, with TRBD1 matching 11 bases. Specimen: peripheral blood. The CDR3 DNA reads as TGTGCCAGCAGCTACCGGACAGGGGGCCGTCAGTTCTTC. Translated: CASSYRTGGRQFF.